The next 27 T cell receptor beta chains were all read from a single sample in a study of low-dose radiotherapy and immunotherapy resistance in tumors. TRAV and TRBV primers primed cDNA for both TCRalpha and TCRbeta. TCR amplification involved about 20 PCR cycles with a constant-region primer and V-primer adapter. TCRdb called the reads again in MiXCR, with one record for every CDR3 protein. The repertoire holds 12,000 or so distinct CDR3 sequences, with 76% as singletons. These receptors were obtained from a human donor with advanced metastatic prostate, ovarian, gallbladder or colorectal cancer (not recorded which). This table probably holds off-target reads from a library built for another chain.

The chain is built from TRBV6-2 or TRBV6-3 and TRBJ2-7, with D possibly TRBD1 on 6 matching bases. Germline V gene data show CDR1 as MNHEY and CDR2 as SVGEGT. The V gene lost 7 bases and the J gene lost 7 bases, with 20 bases spanning the gap. This CDR3 is built from 14 residues. The CDR3 is CASNNQGFFEEQYF. The CDR3 DNA is TGTGCCAGCAACAACCAGGGGTTCTTTGAAGAGCAGTACTTC.

The chain recombines TRBV28 with TRBJ2-2, with D uncertain. The germline V and J ends were trimmed by 10 bases and 0 bases, with 9 bases remaining between them. CDR1 MDHEN and CDR2 SYDVKM come from the germline V gene. The CDR3 consists of 13 residues. The CDR3 loop reads CATVDPNTGELFF. In DNA, the CDR3 is TGTGCCACCGTAGACCCGAACACCGGGGAGCTGTTTTTT.

The V call is TRBV7-9, the J call TRBJ2-1; D uncertain. Trimming left V 3 bases short and J 12 bases short, with 6 bases between. This CDR3 is 10 amino acids long. Germline CDR1 SEHNR, CDR2 FQNEAQ (reference sequence). Written as DNA, the CDR3 is TGTGCCAGCAGCTTGAACGGGCAGTTCTTC. Encoded protein: CASSLNGQFF.

V and J are TRBV3-1 and TRBJ2-5; 8 nucleotides align to TRBD2. This CDR3 is 16 amino acids long. V was clipped by 1 base and J by 0 bases; unmatched bases: 4. CDR1 and CDR2 (germline): LGHDT, YNNKEL (reference sequence). Here the CDR3 DNA reads TGTGCCAGCAGCCAAGTCGGGAGGGCCGACCAAGAGACCCAGTACTTC. Translation: CASSQVGRADQETQYF.

This chain links TRBV13 with TRBJ2-3; 10 nucleotides agree with TRBD2. Germline CDR1 is PRHDT and CDR2 is FYEKMQ (reference sequence). This CDR3 contains 15 residues. The V segment lost 6 bases and the J segment 3 bases; nucleotides outside the gene matches: 6. Here the CDR3 reads CASSSSGSPTDTQYF. For the CDR3, the DNA is TGTGCCAGCAGTTCTAGCGGGAGCCCTACAGATACGCAGTATTTT. The whole variable domain, remainder taken from reference TRBV13 and TRBJ2-3, is AAGVIQSPRHLIKEKRETATLKCYPIPRHDTVYWYQQGPGQDPQFLISFYEKMQSDKGSIPDRFSAQQFSDYHSELNMSSLELGDSALYFCASSSSGSPTDTQYFGPGTRLTVL.

The V gene is TRBV3-1, the J gene TRBJ2-7; possible D gene TRBD2, 5 bases. The CDR3 covers 14 residues. V gave up 1 base and J gave up 3 bases, with 10 bases separating them. The germline V gene has CDR1 LGHDT and CDR2 YNNKEL (reference sequence). CDR3: CASSQAVGGYEQYF. The CDR3, as DNA: TGTGCCAGCAGCCAAGCAGTCGGAGGCTACGAGCAGTACTTC.

This clonotype has just a few counts. The chain employs TRBV29-1 and TRBJ2-4; 11 bases line up with TRBD2. CDR1 and CDR2 from the germline V gene are SQVTM and ANQGSEA. V shed 4 bases, J shed 1 base, and the junction held 6 bases outside the gene matches. This CDR3 contains 16 residues. The CDR3 loop reads CSVALAGAMAKNIQYF. DNA of the CDR3: TGCAGCGTTGCACTAGCGGGAGCGATGGCCAAAAACATTCAGTACTTC.

This sequence joins TRBV29-1 and TRBJ2-1; the D gene could be TRBD1 or TRBD2 (5 bases each). This CDR3 is built from 16 residues. Germline CDR1 reads SQVTM; CDR2 reads ANQGSEA. V was clipped by 6 bases and J by 0 bases, with 18 bases between them. CDR3 amino acids: CSVGGAGGISYNEQFF. In nucleotides, the CDR3 is TGCAGCGTAGGCGGAGCTGGGGGAATCTCCTACAATGAGCAGTTCTTC.

Comment on this clonotype: The junction does not match germline at one end; this may be a read error. The V call is TRBV20-1, the J call TRBJ1-4; 9 positions match TRBD1. The germline V gene encodes CDR1 DFQATT and CDR2 SNEGSKA (reference sequence). The CDR3 totals 17 residues. The CDR3 DNA is TGCAGTGTTAGAGGTCGGACAGGGGCTCCTTCTAATGAAAAACTGTTTTTT. This codes for CSVRGRTGAPSNEKLFF.

The table lists this clonotype with a few counts. The chain is built from TRBV29-1 and TRBJ1-1; 7 nucleotides line up with TRBD1. The germline V gene has CDR1 SQVTM and CDR2 ANQGSEA. The CDR3 is made up of 14 amino acids. The junction had 7 bases not matched to a gene; V was cut back by 5 bases and J by 1 base. The CDR3 DNA reads TGCAGCGTTTACAGGGGTCCAACGAACACTGAAGCTTTCTTT. It yields the protein CSVYRGPTNTEAFF.

V is TRBV7-6 and J is TRBJ2-2, with TRBD1 as a possible D gene (5 bases). Germline V gene lookup returns CDR1 SGHVS and CDR2 FNYEAQ. Between the trimmed V and J ends, which lost 1 base and 0 bases, there was a span of 9 bases. This CDR3 is built from 16 residues. The CDR3: CASSLGGPANTGELFF. Here the CDR3 DNA reads TGTGCCAGCAGCTTAGGGGGCCCCGCGAACACCGGGGAGCTGTTTTTT.

This sequence joins TRBV20-1 and TRBJ2-7; D may be TRBD2 (5 bases). CDR1 and CDR2 from the germline V gene are DFQATT and SNEGSKA (reference sequence). CDR3 length: 15 amino acids. Deletions cut 3 bases from V and 2 bases from J, with 17 bases between. The CDR3 DNA reads TGCAGTGCTAGTCCTACGAGGGCGCTTACCTACGAGCAGTACTTC. It specifies CSASPTRALTYEQYF.

The chain joins TRBV28 to TRBJ2-7; perhaps D is TRBD1 or TRBD2 (6 bases each). CDR1 and CDR2 (germline): MDHEN, SYDVKM. The CDR3 is made up of 14 amino acids. Trimming shortened V by 3 bases and J by 2 bases, and 11 bases separated the two germline ends. This chain's CDR3 is CASSFEGGTYEQYF. In DNA form, the CDR3 reads TGTGCCAGCAGTTTCGAGGGGGGAACCTACGAGCAGTACTTC. The whole variable domain, filled in from reference TRBV28 and TRBJ2-7, reads DVKVTQSSRYLVKRTGEKVFLECVQDMDHENMFWYRQDPGLGLRLIYFSYDVKMKEKGDIPEGYSVSREKKERFSLILESASTNQTSMYLCASSFEGGTYEQYFGPGTRLTVT.

The chain joins TRBV28 to TRBJ2-5; a weak D match, TRBD2 (5 bases). The CDR3 spans 13 residues. The V gene's germline CDR1 is MDHEN and CDR2 SYDVKM. The V and J ends lost 6 bases and 2 bases respectively, with 10 bases between them. The CDR3 here is CASRSGVQETQYF. The CDR3, as DNA: TGTGCCAGCAGGTCCGGGGTTCAAGAGACCCAGTACTTC. The full variable domain, completed using reference TRBV28 and TRBJ2-5, is DVKVTQSSRYLVKRTGEKVFLECVQDMDHENMFWYRQDPGLGLRLIYFSYDVKMKEKGDIPEGYSVSREKKERFSLILESASTNQTSMYLCASRSGVQETQYFGPGTRLLVL.

The chain joins TRBV28 to TRBJ1-2; 9 nucleotides match TRBD1. The CDR3 is made up of 13 amino acids. Per the germline V gene, CDR1 is MDHEN and CDR2 is SYDVKM. V lost 6 bases and J lost 2; bases outside the gene matches: 1. The CDR3 sequence: CASSGTGNYGYTF. The CDR3 nucleotides are TGTGCCAGCAGCGGGACAGGGAACTATGGCTACACCTTC.

This chain connects TRBV14 to TRBJ2-1; D gene unclear. The V gene's germline CDR1 is SGHDN and CDR2 FVKESK. Trimming shortened V by 0 bases and J by 3 bases, and 9 bases separated the two germline ends. This CDR3 spans 15 amino acids. CDR3 sequence: CASSQDRIYYNEQFF. CDR3 DNA sequence: TGTGCCAGCAGCCAAGATAGAATATACTACAATGAGCAGTTCTTC.

The genes are TRBV28 and TRBJ2-1; possibly TRBD1 or TRBD2 for D (5 bases each). The V and J ends lost 5 bases and 4 bases respectively, with 15 bases between them. The CDR3 is made up of 15 amino acids. Germline assignment: CDR1 MDHEN and CDR2 SYDVKM. The CDR3 DNA reads as TGTGCCAGCAGTAGTAGGGGAAGAGGGTACAATGAGCAGTTCTTC. Protein sequence: CASSSRGRGYNEQFF.

This chain uses TRBV20-1 with TRBJ1-3; a possible D gene is TRBD1 (6 bases). Trimming removed 2 bases at V and 0 bases at J, with 17 bases between. The CDR3 contains 17 residues. Germline V CDR1 and CDR2: DFQATT, SNEGSKA (reference sequence). CDR3 in DNA: TGCAGTGCTAGAAAGGCACGAAGGGGGGACTCTGGAAACACCATATATTTT. Translation: CSARKARRGDSGNTIYF.

The rearrangement uses TRBV4-2 and TRBJ2-4; D perhaps matches TRBD1 (8 bases). The CDR3 loop spans 17 amino acids. CDR1 is LGHNA and CDR2 is YNFKEQ in the germline V gene. The ends were cut back, 4 bases at V and 7 bases at J, with 23 bases in the middle. The CDR3 protein is CASSPNQGAGVLNIQYF. In DNA form, the CDR3 reads TGTGCCAGCAGCCCGAACCAGGGGGCGGGAGTCTTGAACATTCAGTACTTC.

V and J are TRBV28 and TRBJ2-2, with D unclear. The V gene's germline CDR1 is MDHEN and CDR2 SYDVKM. CDR3 length equals 15 residues. The V end lost 3 bases, the J end lost 5 bases, and 13 bases lay between the germline ends. The CDR3 region is CASSFRAFATGELFF. CDR3 DNA: TGTGCCAGCAGTTTCCGAGCGTTTGCGACCGGGGAGCTGTTTTTT.

CDR3 region: CASSIQGETQYF. The DNA of the CDR3 is TGTGCCAGTAGTATACAGGGAGAGACCCAGTACTTC. The V and J genes are TRBV19 and TRBJ2-5, with a weak D call TRBD1 (5 bases). The germline V gene has CDR1 LNHDA and CDR2 SQIVND (reference sequence). V gave up 2 bases and J gave up 4 bases, with 5 bases separating them. The CDR3 has 12 residues.

The chain employs TRBV29-1 and TRBJ2-5; D is uncertain. Germline CDR1 is SQVTM and CDR2 is ANQGSEA. V was trimmed by 4 bases and J by 6 bases, leaving 12 bases between them. The CDR3 runs to 12 residues. In nucleotides, the CDR3 is TGCAGCGTTGTTCCTCCTGATAAGACCCAGTACTTC. Translated: CSVVPPDKTQYF.

The chain couples TRBV28 to TRBJ1-5; no firm D call. Germline V gene lookup returns CDR1 MDHEN and CDR2 SYDVKM. The CDR3 is 17 residues long. The V and J ends lost 4 bases and 5 bases respectively, with 21 bases between them. The CDR3 reads CASSSNVGRTLDQPQHF. The CDR3 nucleotides read TGTGCCAGCAGTTCCAACGTGGGGAGGACTCTGGATCAGCCCCAGCATTTT.

This clonotype was detected a few times. This CDR3 is CASTLVLAGVSEQFF. The CDR3 nucleotides read TGTGCCAGCACCCTCGTGCTAGCGGGAGTCTCTGAGCAGTTCTTC. The chain carries TRBV28 and TRBJ2-1; TRBD2 matches 10 bases. This CDR3 has 15 amino acids. J lost 9 bases, V lost 7 bases, and 12 bases had no gene match. The germline V gene has CDR1 MDHEN and CDR2 SYDVKM.

This chain connects TRBV5-1 to TRBJ2-7, with 10 bases lining up with TRBD2. V was pared by 4 bases and J by 6 bases, with 7 bases of the junction left unmatched. This CDR3 has 14 amino acids. Germline CDR1 SGHRS, CDR2 YFSETQ. The DNA of the CDR3 is TGCGCCAGCAGCCCCCCCGGGACTAGCGTCGAGCAGTACTTC. This translates into CASSPPGTSVEQYF.

V usage is TRBV28 and J usage is TRBJ2-3, with unresolved D. The V gene's germline CDR1 is MDHEN and CDR2 SYDVKM. V shed 6 bases and J shed 9 bases, with 16 bases lying between them. This CDR3 region has 13 residues. CDR3 sequence: CASRRPGHATQYF. The CDR3 DNA reads as TGTGCCAGCAGGCGACCGGGCCATGCAACGCAGTATTTT. Combining the CDR3 with reference TRBV28 and TRBJ2-3 gives the whole variable domain DVKVTQSSRYLVKRTGEKVFLECVQDMDHENMFWYRQDPGLGLRLIYFSYDVKMKEKGDIPEGYSVSREKKERFSLILESASTNQTSMYLCASRRPGHATQYFGPGTRLTVL.

This sequence joins TRBV2 and TRBJ2-1, with 9 bases matching TRBD2. Germline values: CDR1 SNHLY, CDR2 FYNNEI. The CDR3 is 14 residues long. With V trimmed by 11 bases and J by 6 bases, 11 bases remained unmatched. CDR3 bases: TGTGCCGGCTGTAGAGCGGGAGGTTCCAATGAGCAGTTCTTC. Translating it yields CAGCRAGGSNEQFF.